This T cell receptor beta chain was captured by sequencing in a study of cytomegalovirus exposure and HLA in healthy donors. As concerns this clone: What it recognizes is unknown.

PCR used 60 Vbeta primers and 13 Jbeta primers. The data were produced by immunoSEQ multiplex PCR, yet TCRdb's version contains in-frame clones alone and is incomplete. The sample lists 130,000 to 150,000 clones; about three fifths were seen once. Study-wide results and caveats: It was about 180 TCR beta chains that were listed as cytomegalovirus-associated.

The TCR was taken from a woman aged 30 to 39 in good health and CMV-seropositive. The sequenced sample consisted of PBMCs.

DNA for the CDR3: TGCAGCGTTGATGGGGCTAGCACAGATACGCAGTATTTT. It codes for CSVDGASTDTQYF. This chain links TRBV29-1 with TRBJ2-3, with a tentative D call TRBD1 (5 bases). The germline V gene has CDR1 SQVTM and CDR2 ANQGSEA. Trimming stripped 3 bases from V and 0 bases from J, with 7 bases between. The CDR3 runs to 13 residues.